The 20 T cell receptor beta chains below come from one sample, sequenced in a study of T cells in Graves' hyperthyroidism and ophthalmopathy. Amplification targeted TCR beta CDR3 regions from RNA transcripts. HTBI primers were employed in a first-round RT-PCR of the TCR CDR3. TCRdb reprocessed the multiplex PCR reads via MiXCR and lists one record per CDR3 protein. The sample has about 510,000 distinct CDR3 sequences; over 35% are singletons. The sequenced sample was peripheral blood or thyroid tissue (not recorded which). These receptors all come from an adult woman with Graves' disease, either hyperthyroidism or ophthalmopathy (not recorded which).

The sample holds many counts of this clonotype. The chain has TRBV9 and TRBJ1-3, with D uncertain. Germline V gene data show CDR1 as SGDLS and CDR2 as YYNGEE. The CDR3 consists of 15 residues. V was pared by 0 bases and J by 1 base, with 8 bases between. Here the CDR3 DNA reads TGTGCCAGCAGCGTAGGGTCAGATTCTGGAAACACCATATATTTT. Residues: CASSVGSDSGNTIYF.

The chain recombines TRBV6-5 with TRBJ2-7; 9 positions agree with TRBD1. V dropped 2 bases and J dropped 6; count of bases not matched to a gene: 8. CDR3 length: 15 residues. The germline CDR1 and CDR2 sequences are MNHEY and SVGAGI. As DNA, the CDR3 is TGTGCCAGCAGTTACAGGGGACAGGGAGGGAGCGAGCAGTACTTC. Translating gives CASSYRGQGGSEQYF.

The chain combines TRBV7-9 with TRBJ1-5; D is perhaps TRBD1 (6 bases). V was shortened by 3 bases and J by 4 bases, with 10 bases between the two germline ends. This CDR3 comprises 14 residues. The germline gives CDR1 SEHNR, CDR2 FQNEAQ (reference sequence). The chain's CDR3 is CASSFDQGNQPQHF. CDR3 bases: TGTGCCAGCAGCTTTGACCAGGGGAATCAGCCCCAGCATTTT. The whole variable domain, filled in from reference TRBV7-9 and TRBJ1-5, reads DTGVSQNPRHKITKRGQNVTFRCDPISEHNRLYWYRQTLGQGPEFLTYFQNEAQLEKSRLLSDRFSAERPKGSFSTLEIQRTEQGDSAMYLCASSFDQGNQPQHFGDGTRLSIL.

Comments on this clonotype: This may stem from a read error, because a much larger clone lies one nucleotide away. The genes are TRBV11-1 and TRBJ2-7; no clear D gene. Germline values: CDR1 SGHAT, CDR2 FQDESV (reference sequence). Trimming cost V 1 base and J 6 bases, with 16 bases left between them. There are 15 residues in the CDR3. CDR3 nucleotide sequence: TGTGCCAGCAGCTTAGTGCACCCGATTTTCTGCGAGCAGTACTTC. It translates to CASSLVHPIFCEQYF.

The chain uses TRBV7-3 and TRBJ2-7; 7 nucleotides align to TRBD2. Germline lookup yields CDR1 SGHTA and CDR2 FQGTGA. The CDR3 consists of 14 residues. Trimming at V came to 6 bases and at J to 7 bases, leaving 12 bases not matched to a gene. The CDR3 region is CASSRGSRGVEQYF. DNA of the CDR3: TGTGCCAGCAGTCGCGGGAGCCGTGGGGTGGAGCAGTACTTC.

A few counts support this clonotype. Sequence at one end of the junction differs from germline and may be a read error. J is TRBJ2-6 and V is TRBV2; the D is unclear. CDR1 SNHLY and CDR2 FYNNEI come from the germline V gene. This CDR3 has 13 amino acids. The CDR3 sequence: CASTPVNMNTEAF. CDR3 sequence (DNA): TGTGCCAGCACCCCCGTGAACATGAACACTGAAGCTTTC.

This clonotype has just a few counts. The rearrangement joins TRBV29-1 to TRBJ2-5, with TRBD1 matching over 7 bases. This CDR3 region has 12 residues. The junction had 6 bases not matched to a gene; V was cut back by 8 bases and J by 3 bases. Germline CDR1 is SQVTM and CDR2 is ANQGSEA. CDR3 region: CSLTGAKETQYF. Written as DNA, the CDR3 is TGCAGCCTAACAGGGGCGAAAGAGACCCAGTACTTC. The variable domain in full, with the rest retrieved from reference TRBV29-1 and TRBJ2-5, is SAVISQKPSRDICQRGTSLTIQCQVDSQVTMMFWYRQQPGQSLTLIATANQGSEATYESGFVIDKFPISRPNLTFSTLTVSNMSPEDSSIYLCSLTGAKETQYFGPGTRLLVL.

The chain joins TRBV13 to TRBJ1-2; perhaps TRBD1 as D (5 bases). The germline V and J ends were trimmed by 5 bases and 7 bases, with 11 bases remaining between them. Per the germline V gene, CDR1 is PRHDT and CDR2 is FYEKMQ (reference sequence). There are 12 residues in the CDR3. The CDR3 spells CASSLRVLGYTF. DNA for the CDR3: TGTGCCAGCAGCCTCAGGGTCCTTGGCTACACCTTC.

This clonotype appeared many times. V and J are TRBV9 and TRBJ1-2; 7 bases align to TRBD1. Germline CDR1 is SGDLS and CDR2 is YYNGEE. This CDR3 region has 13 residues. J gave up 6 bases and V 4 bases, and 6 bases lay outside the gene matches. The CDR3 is CASSPTGENGYTF. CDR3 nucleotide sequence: TGTGCCAGCAGCCCAACAGGGGAGAATGGCTACACCTTC.

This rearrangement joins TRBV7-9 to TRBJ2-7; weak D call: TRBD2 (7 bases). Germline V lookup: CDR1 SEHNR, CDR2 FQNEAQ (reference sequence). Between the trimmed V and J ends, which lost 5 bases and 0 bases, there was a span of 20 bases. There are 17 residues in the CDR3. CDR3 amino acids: CASSPPSRGGSSYEQYF. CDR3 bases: TGTGCCAGCAGCCCCCCTAGCAGGGGAGGGTCCTCCTACGAGCAGTACTTC.

The CDR3 protein is CASSRGSQPQYF. The CDR3 nucleotides read TGTGCCAGCAGCAGGGGTTCTCAGCCCCAGTACTTC. The chain combines TRBV14 with TRBJ2-5, with D perhaps matching TRBD1 (5 bases). The CDR3 sequence is 12 residues long. Trimming pared 5 bases from V and 9 bases from J, leaving 13 bases between. Germline loops: CDR1 SGHDN, CDR2 FVKESK.

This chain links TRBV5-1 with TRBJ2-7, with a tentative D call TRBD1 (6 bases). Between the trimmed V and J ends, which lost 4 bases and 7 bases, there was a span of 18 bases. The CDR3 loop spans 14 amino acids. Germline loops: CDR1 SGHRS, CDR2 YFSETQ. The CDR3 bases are TGCGCCAGCAGCCAAATAGGACAGACGAGGGAGCAGTACTTC. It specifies CASSQIGQTREQYF.

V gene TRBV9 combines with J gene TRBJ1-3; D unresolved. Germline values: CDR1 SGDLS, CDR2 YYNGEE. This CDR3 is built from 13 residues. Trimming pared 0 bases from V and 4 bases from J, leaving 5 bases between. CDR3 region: CASSVVRGNTIYF. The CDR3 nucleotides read TGTGCCAGCAGCGTAGTTCGGGGAAACACCATATATTTT.

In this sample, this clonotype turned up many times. CDR3 sequence reads: CASSWTSGGAETQYF. The CDR3 DNA reads as TGTGCCAGCAGTTGGACTAGCGGGGGGGCGGAGACCCAGTACTTC. The chain couples TRBV6-6 to TRBJ2-5, with TRBD2 identical over 15 bases. The CDR3 loop spans 15 amino acids. J was trimmed by 5 bases and V by 4 bases; bases with no gene match: 2. Germline V lookup: CDR1 MNHNY, CDR2 SVGAGI (reference sequence).

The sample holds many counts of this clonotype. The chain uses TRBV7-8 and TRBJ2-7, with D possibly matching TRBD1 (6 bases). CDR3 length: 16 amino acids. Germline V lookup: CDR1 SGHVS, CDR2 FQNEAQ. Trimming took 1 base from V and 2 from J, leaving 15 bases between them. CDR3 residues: CASSLGVRGPTYEQYF. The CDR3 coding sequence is TGTGCCAGCAGCTTAGGAGTCAGGGGTCCGACCTACGAGCAGTACTTC. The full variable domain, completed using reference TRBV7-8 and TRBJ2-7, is GAGVSQSPRYKVAKRGQDVALRCDPISGHVSLFWYQQALGQGPEFLTYFQNEAQLDKSGLPSDRFFAERPEGSVSTLKIQRTQQEDSAVYLCASSLGVRGPTYEQYFGPGTRLTVT.

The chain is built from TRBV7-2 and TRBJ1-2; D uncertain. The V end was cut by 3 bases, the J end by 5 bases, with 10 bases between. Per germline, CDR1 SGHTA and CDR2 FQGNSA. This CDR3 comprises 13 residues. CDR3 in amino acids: CASSLELSYGYTF. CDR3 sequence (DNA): TGTGCCAGCAGCTTGGAGTTAAGTTATGGCTACACCTTC.

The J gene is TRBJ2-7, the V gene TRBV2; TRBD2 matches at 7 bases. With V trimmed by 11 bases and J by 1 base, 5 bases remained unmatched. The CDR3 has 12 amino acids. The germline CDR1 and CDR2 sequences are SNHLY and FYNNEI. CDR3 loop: CASGRASYEQYF. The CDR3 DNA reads TGTGCCTCAGGGAGGGCTTCCTACGAGCAGTACTTC.

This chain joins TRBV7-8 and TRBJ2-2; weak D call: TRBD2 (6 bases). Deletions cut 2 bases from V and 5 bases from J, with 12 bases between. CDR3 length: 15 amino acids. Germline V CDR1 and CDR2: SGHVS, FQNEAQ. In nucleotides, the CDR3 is TGTGCCAGCAGCTTAACGGGAGAGACTACCGGGGAGCTGTTTTTT. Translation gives CASSLTGETTGELFF.

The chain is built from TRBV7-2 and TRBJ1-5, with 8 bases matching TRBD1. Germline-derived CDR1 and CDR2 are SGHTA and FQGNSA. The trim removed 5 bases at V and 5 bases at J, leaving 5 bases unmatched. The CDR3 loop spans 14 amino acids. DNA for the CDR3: TGTGCCAGCAGCCCGCCAGGGGGCTATCAGCCCCAGCATTTT. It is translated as CASSPPGGYQPQHF.

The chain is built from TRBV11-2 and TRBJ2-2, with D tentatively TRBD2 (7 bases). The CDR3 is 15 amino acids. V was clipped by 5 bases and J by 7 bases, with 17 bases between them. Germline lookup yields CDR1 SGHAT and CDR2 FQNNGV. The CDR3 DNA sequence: TGTGCCAGCAGCCGCGTCGGGCGGGGGCGCGGGGAGCTGTTTTTT. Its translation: CASSRVGRGRGELFF.